Each of the 25 T cell receptor beta chains below was sequenced from the same sample in a study of neoadjuvant anti-PD-1 for oral cavity cancer. Time point indicated: after neoadjuvant nivolumab, at surgical resection. The table came from immunoSEQ multiplex PCR; TCRdb's copy has only in-frame clones and leaves some out. The profile shows about 12,000 clones, 65% to 75% of them singletons. Sample: PBMCs, taken after nivolumab (anti-PD-1) treatment. These receptor sequences come from a person between 40 and 85 years old with oral cavity squamous cell carcinoma.

The genes are TRBV19 and TRBJ1-2, with D perhaps matching TRBD1 (5 bases). V dropped 5 bases and J dropped 3 bases, with 13 bases sitting between them. Germline V gene sequence: CDR1 LNHDA, CDR2 SQIVND (reference sequence). The CDR3 runs 14 residues. The CDR3 nucleotides read TGTGCCAGTAGTCCCCCGGCGGGACACTATGGCTACACCTTC. Its translation is CASSPPAGHYGYTF.

This clone was detected a few times. The J gene is TRBJ2-3, the V gene TRBV6-1; no definite D call. The length of the CDR3 is 13 residues. Germline CDR1 MNHNS, CDR2 SASEGT. The V gene lost 10 bases and the J gene lost 0 bases, with 11 bases spanning the gap. CDR3 sequence reads: CANSRRSTDTQYF. In nucleotides, the CDR3 is TGTGCCAATTCGAGACGGAGCACAGATACGCAGTATTTT.

The J gene is TRBJ1-2, the V gene TRBV7-9; no clear D. The germline V gene has CDR1 SEHNR and CDR2 FQNEAQ (reference sequence). The V gene lost 3 bases and the J gene lost 7 bases, with 15 bases spanning the gap. The length of the CDR3 is 14 residues. Here the CDR3 DNA reads TGTGCCAGCAGCTTCGACGGGCTGGGAGTTGGCTACACCTTC. Protein product: CASSFDGLGVGYTF.

This rearrangement joins TRBV18 to TRBJ1-3; TRBD1 matches 8 bases. The CDR3 is 15 residues long. The trim removed 5 bases at V and 1 base at J, leaving 4 bases unmatched. The germline CDR1 and CDR2 sequences are KGHSH and LQKENI. CDR3 in amino acids: CASSEDRGSGNTIYF. The CDR3 coding sequence is TGTGCCAGCTCAGAAGACAGGGGATCTGGAAACACCATATATTTT.

This chain connects TRBV7-9 to TRBJ2-1, with D possibly being TRBD2 (6 bases). This CDR3 region has 15 residues. V was trimmed by 2 bases and J by 6 bases, leaving 14 bases between them. CDR1 is SEHNR, CDR2 FQNEAQ, per germline (reference sequence). The chain's CDR3 is CASSLRVVGGNEQFF. The CDR3 DNA reads TGTGCCAGCAGCTTAAGGGTCGTGGGGGGCAATGAGCAGTTCTTC.

V is TRBV5-1 and J is TRBJ1-1; TRBD1 aligns across 8 bases. Germline V CDR1 and CDR2: SGHRS, YFSETQ. The trim removed 2 bases at V and 4 bases at J, leaving 7 bases unmatched. This CDR3 has 15 amino acids. CDR3 DNA: TGCGCCAGCAGCTTCCAGGGGGCTTCGGGCACTGAAGCTTTCTTT. Translating it yields CASSFQGASGTEAFF. The whole variable domain, remainder taken from reference TRBV5-1 and TRBJ1-1, is KAGVTQTPRYLIKTRGQQVTLSCSPISGHRSVSWYQQTPGQGLQFLFEYFSETQRNKGNFPGRFSGRQFSNSRSEMNVSTLELGDSALYLCASSFQGASGTEAFFGQGTRLTVV.

This clone was counted once. The chain uses TRBV10-3 and TRBJ2-7; TRBD2 aligns across 7 bases. Germline CDR1 reads ENHRY; CDR2 reads SYGVKD. There are 16 residues in the CDR3. The V and J ends lost 3 bases and 0 bases, in that order; junction bases with no gene match: 8. The CDR3 sequence is CAISDPQRGISYEQYF. The CDR3 region has the DNA TGTGCCATCAGTGACCCCCAGCGGGGTATCTCCTACGAGCAGTACTTC.

This sequence joins TRBV7-2 and TRBJ1-2, with a tentative D call TRBD1 (5 bases). The CDR3 extends over 15 amino acids. V lost 4 bases and J 2 bases, leaving 14 bases between the germline ends. Germline values: CDR1 SGHTA, CDR2 FQGNSA. The CDR3, as DNA: TGTGCCAGCAGCTCCGGTGGGGGGATGAACTATGGCTACACCTTC. It translates to CASSSGGGMNYGYTF.

The chain recombines TRBV6-5 with TRBJ1-3; 7 nucleotides line up with TRBD1. The V gene's germline CDR1 is MNHEY and CDR2 SVGAGI. This CDR3 has 14 residues. The J segment lost 6 bases and the V segment lost 11 bases, leaving 13 bases of the junction unmatched. The CDR3 loop is CAGRLETGQNTIYF. CDR3 nucleotides: TGTGCCGGCCGTCTCGAGACAGGGCAAAACACCATATATTTT.

V and J are TRBV27 and TRBJ1-5; TRBD1 matches 12 bases. The length of the CDR3 is 18 residues. From germline, CDR1 is MNHEY and CDR2 SMNVEV (reference sequence). The trim removed 3 bases at V and 1 base at J, leaving 7 bases unmatched. CDR3 in amino acids: CASSFSGTGGASNQPQHF. CDR3 bases: TGTGCCAGCAGTTTTTCCGGGACAGGGGGCGCGAGCAATCAGCCCCAGCATTTT.

The chain has TRBV4-1 and TRBJ1-4; D call uncertain. V lost 4 bases to trimming and J lost 0 bases, with 9 bases between them. CDR1 and CDR2 (germline): MGHRA, YSYEKL. The CDR3 is 15 residues long. For the CDR3, the DNA is TGCGCCAGCAGCCCGAGCGGAGCAACTAATGAAAAACTGTTTTTT. Protein product: CASSPSGATNEKLFF.

The chain links TRBV7-8 to TRBJ1-5; TRBD1 matches at 8 bases. Germline CDR1 is SGHVS and CDR2 is FQNEAQ. Trimming cost V 4 bases and J 5 bases; bases outside gene matches: 7. CDR3 length equals 15 residues. Written as DNA, the CDR3 is TGTGCCAGCAGCTCCCAGGGGGCGACCGATCAGCCCCAGCATTTT. Its protein product is CASSSQGATDQPQHF.

The sample holds one count of this clone. V is TRBV9 and J is TRBJ2-7; 10 bases line up with TRBD1. J was trimmed by 6 bases and V by 0 bases; bases with no gene match: 6. This CDR3 region has 15 residues. Germline CDR1 and CDR2: SGDLS and YYNGEE. In DNA, the CDR3 is TGTGCCAGCAGCGTAGGGGGGACAGGGGCGACCGAGCAGTACTTC. It is translated as CASSVGGTGATEQYF.

This clone was picked up a small number of times. V gene TRBV5-5 combines with J gene TRBJ2-5, with 9 nucleotides matching TRBD1. Looked up from germline, CDR1 is SGHKS and CDR2 is YYEKEE (reference sequence). V shed 9 bases, J shed 3 bases, and the junction held 12 bases outside the gene matches. The CDR3 loop spans 15 amino acids. CDR3 coding DNA: TGTGCCACACAACAGGGGGCGATCAGTGAAGAGACCCAGTACTTC. Its protein product is CATQQGAISEETQYF.

The chain joins TRBV5-1 to TRBJ1-3; D gene unclear. Per the germline V gene, CDR1 is SGHRS and CDR2 is YFSETQ. V lost 5 bases to trimming and J lost 1 base, with 13 bases between them. The CDR3 runs 15 residues. CDR3 loop: CASSPNGDSGNTIYF. The CDR3, as DNA: TGCGCCAGCAGTCCTAATGGGGATTCTGGAAACACCATATATTTT. Based on the CDR3 plus reference TRBV5-1 and TRBJ1-3, the full variable domain is KAGVTQTPRYLIKTRGQQVTLSCSPISGHRSVSWYQQTPGQGLQFLFEYFSETQRNKGNFPGRFSGRQFSNSRSEMNVSTLELGDSALYLCASSPNGDSGNTIYFGEGSWLTVV.

This clone was observed a few times. The CDR3 sequence is CASSPRTGGYQPQHF. In DNA form, the CDR3 reads TGCGCCAGCAGCCCACGGACAGGGGGGTATCAGCCCCAGCATTTT. The genes are TRBV4-1 and TRBJ1-5; 10 positions match TRBD1. Germline V gene data show CDR1 as MGHRA and CDR2 as YSYEKL. The CDR3 is 15 residues long. The J segment lost 5 bases and the V segment lost 4 bases, leaving 5 bases of the junction unmatched.

The rearrangement joins TRBV2 to TRBJ1-2; TRBD1 matches at 8 bases. The CDR3 length is 18 residues. Germline V gene sequence: CDR1 SNHLY, CDR2 FYNNEI. Trimming removed 7 bases from V and 0 bases from J; junction bases left unmatched: 16. CDR3: CASNIPLTGADANYGYTF. Written as DNA, the CDR3 is TGTGCCAGCAATATCCCTCTGACAGGGGCAGACGCTAACTATGGCTACACCTTC.

This clone was seen once. The rearrangement joins TRBV6-5 to TRBJ1-2; D uncertain. Germline assignment: CDR1 MNHEY and CDR2 SVGAGI. The ends were cut back, 0 bases at V and 1 base at J, with 12 bases in the middle. The CDR3 totals 16 residues. The CDR3: CASSYSRPALNYGYTF. In DNA, the CDR3 is TGTGCCAGCAGTTACTCGAGGCCAGCCCTTAACTATGGCTACACCTTC.

The chain combines TRBV10-2 with TRBJ2-7, with 8 nucleotides matching TRBD2. With V trimmed by 7 bases and J by 1 base, 6 bases remained unmatched. Looked up from germline, CDR1 is WSHSY and CDR2 is SAAADI. The CDR3 runs to 14 residues. The CDR3 loop reads CASKLLADSYEQYF. In DNA form, the CDR3 reads TGCGCCAGCAAGCTACTAGCGGATTCCTACGAGCAGTACTTC.

This clone has a handful of counts. The chain employs TRBV4-1 and TRBJ1-2; 7 bases agree with TRBD1. The CDR3 length is 15 residues. Germline values: CDR1 MGHRA, CDR2 YSYEKL. After removal of 2 bases from V and 2 bases from J, the junction contained 5 bases not matched to a gene. CDR3 amino acids: CASSQIGGANYGYTF. The CDR3, as DNA: TGCGCCAGCAGCCAAATAGGGGGCGCAAACTATGGCTACACCTTC.

This clone was counted a few times. The gene calls are TRBV27 and TRBJ1-2; D is uncertain. The germline CDR1 and CDR2 sequences are MNHEY and SMNVEV (reference sequence). Deletions cut 3 bases from V and 1 base from J, with 6 bases between. The CDR3 runs to 13 residues. CDR3 region: CASSFYNNYGYTF. The CDR3 DNA sequence: TGTGCCAGCAGTTTTTACAATAACTATGGCTACACCTTC.

V usage is TRBV10-3 and J usage is TRBJ1-5, with unresolved D. CDR3 size: 18 residues. V gave up 3 bases and J gave up 2 bases, with 20 bases separating them. CDR1 is ENHRY, CDR2 SYGVKD, per germline. The CDR3 DNA is TGTGCCATCAGTGATGTGGCGGGTGGTATAGTTGGCAATCAGCCCCAGCATTTT. It yields the protein CAISDVAGGIVGNQPQHF.

The V gene is TRBV5-4, the J gene TRBJ1-1; D perhaps matches TRBD1 (5 bases). This CDR3 contains 13 residues. Germline CDR1 and CDR2: SGHNT and YYREEE (reference sequence). The V gene lost 4 bases and the J gene lost 4 bases, with 11 bases spanning the gap. The CDR3 protein is CASSAGRRTEAFF. DNA of the CDR3: TGTGCCAGCAGCGCGGGACGGCGCACTGAAGCTTTCTTT.

A single count supports this clone. This rearrangement joins TRBV9 to TRBJ1-2, with 7 bases fitting TRBD1. CDR1 and CDR2 (germline): SGDLS, YYNGEE. CDR3 length equals 14 residues. Losses at the gene ends were 4 bases for V and 2 bases for J; bases not matched to a gene: 5. The CDR3: CASSPSTGNYGYTF. The CDR3 DNA is TGTGCCAGCAGCCCATCGACAGGGAACTATGGCTACACCTTC.

CDR3 loop: CASSEGRGNSGNTIYF. The CDR3 nucleotides are TGTGCCAGCAGTGAAGGAAGGGGGAACTCTGGAAACACCATATATTTT. The chain has TRBV2 and TRBJ1-3; D perhaps matches TRBD1 (6 bases). CDR3 length: 16 amino acids. The germline V gene has CDR1 SNHLY and CDR2 FYNNEI. Deletions cut 1 base from V and 0 bases from J, with 10 bases between.